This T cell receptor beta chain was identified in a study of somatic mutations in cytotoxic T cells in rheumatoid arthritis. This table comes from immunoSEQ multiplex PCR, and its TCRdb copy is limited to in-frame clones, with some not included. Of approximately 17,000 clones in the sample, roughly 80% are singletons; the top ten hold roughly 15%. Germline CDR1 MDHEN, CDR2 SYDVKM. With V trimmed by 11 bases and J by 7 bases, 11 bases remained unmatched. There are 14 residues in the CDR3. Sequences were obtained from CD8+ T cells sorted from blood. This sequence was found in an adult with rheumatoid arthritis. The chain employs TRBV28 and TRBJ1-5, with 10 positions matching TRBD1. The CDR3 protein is CAGDRGRFKQPQHF. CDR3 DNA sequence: TGTGCCGGAGACAGGGGGCGGTTCAAACAGCCCCAGCATTTT.